This T cell receptor beta chain was retrieved from a study of response to subunit inactivated influenza vaccine. General study findings and limits: It was suggested by the authors that few new T cells are recruited by each seasonal influenza vaccination.

Note on this clonotype: Its antigen is as yet unknown.

From the RT-PCR reads, TCRdb called clonotypes with MiXCR, one entry per CDR3 protein. The table records 560,000 or so distinct CDR3 sequences, less than 10% of them present only once. This CDR3 region has 14 residues. The germline V and J ends were trimmed by 8 bases and 2 bases, with 13 bases remaining between them. Germline CDR1 MNHNS, CDR2 SASEGT. This chain joins TRBV6-1 and TRBJ2-1; D is possibly TRBD2 (6 bases). Specimen: PBMCs from blood, collected less than 30 months after vaccination. The origin of this receptor is a man in his fifties or sixties who received an inactivated influenza vaccine. The CDR3 DNA sequence: TGTGCCAGCGGGCTAGCGCCGACCTACAATGAGCAGTTCTTC. Protein product: CASGLAPTYNEQFF.